A single sample is the source of the 17 T cell receptor beta chains below, sequenced in a study of PD-1 blockade in classical Hodgkin lymphoma. Profiling relied on immunoSEQ multiplex PCR, and the TCRdb table lists in-frame clones only, not all of them. The table includes tens of thousands of clones, more than 90% detected once. Time point: cycle 4 day 1 (C4D1), after 6 weeks of nivolumab. Every one of the patients relapsed after autologous stem cell transplantation (brentuximab vedotin exposure was variable). The material was peripheral blood mononuclear cells (PBMCs), obtained before the fourth cycle of nivolumab. The receptors originated from a human donor with classical Hodgkin lymphoma.

The chain couples TRBV13 to TRBJ1-1; D may be TRBD1 (6 bases). V lost 5 bases and J lost 4, with 11 bases in between. Germline V CDR1 and CDR2: PRHDT, FYEKMQ (reference sequence). CDR3 length equals 13 residues. CDR3 in amino acids: CASSPTGPTEAFF. The CDR3 nucleotides read TGTGCCAGCAGCCCCACAGGGCCCACTGAAGCTTTCTTT.

The rearrangement uses TRBV5-1 and TRBJ2-3; weak D call: TRBD1 (6 bases). V was shortened by 4 bases and J by 6 bases, with 15 bases between the two germline ends. Germline-derived CDR1 and CDR2 are SGHRS and YFSETQ. The CDR3 is 14 residues long. As DNA, the CDR3 is TGCGCCAGCAGCCGGGGACAACAGAGGGATACGCAGTATTTT. Its translation: CASSRGQQRDTQYF. The entire variable domain, with the rest obtained from reference TRBV5-1 and TRBJ2-3, is as follows: KAGVTQTPRYLIKTRGQQVTLSCSPISGHRSVSWYQQTPGQGLQFLFEYFSETQRNKGNFPGRFSGRQFSNSRSEMNVSTLELGDSALYLCASSRGQQRDTQYFGPGTRLTVL.

The chain links TRBV19 to TRBJ2-7, with TRBD2 matching over 7 bases. The CDR3 runs to 15 residues. The germline V gene has CDR1 LNHDA and CDR2 SQIVND (reference sequence). V lost 5 bases, J lost 1 base, and 8 bases stayed unmatched. The CDR3 spells CASSFDGGKSYEQYF. The CDR3 nucleotides read TGTGCCAGTAGTTTCGACGGGGGGAAATCCTACGAGCAGTACTTC.

This chain links TRBV5-1 with TRBJ2-1; 9 positions match TRBD2. The CDR3 is 15 residues long. The V and J ends lost 3 bases and 2 bases, in that order; junction bases with no gene match: 3. The germline CDR1 and CDR2 sequences are SGHRS and YFSETQ. In DNA form, the CDR3 reads TGCGCCAGCAGCTCAGCGGGGGGACCCTACAATGAGCAGTTCTTC. This translates into CASSSAGGPYNEQFF. The complete variable domain, with remaining parts taken from reference TRBV5-1 and TRBJ2-1, reads KAGVTQTPRYLIKTRGQQVTLSCSPISGHRSVSWYQQTPGQGLQFLFEYFSETQRNKGNFPGRFSGRQFSNSRSEMNVSTLELGDSALYLCASSSAGGPYNEQFFGPGTRLTVL.

CDR3 in amino acids: CASSPPPAVTEQFF. The CDR3 nucleotides are TGTGCCAGCAGCCCGCCGCCGGCGGTTACTGAGCAGTTCTTC. This chain links TRBV7-9 with TRBJ2-1; D ambiguous. CDR3 size: 14 residues. Germline V CDR1 and CDR2: SEHNR, FQNEAQ (reference sequence). Trimming cost V 5 bases and J 9 bases, with 17 bases left between them.

The genes are TRBV18 and TRBJ1-1; 7 positions match TRBD1. Germline values: CDR1 KGHSH, CDR2 LQKENI. The CDR3 spans 16 residues. V was clipped by 4 bases and J by 0 bases; unmatched bases: 8. CDR3 sequence: CASSLHPGQMNTEAFF. CDR3 DNA: TGTGCCAGCTCACTTCACCCGGGACAGATGAACACTGAAGCTTTCTTT.

V usage is TRBV7-8 and J usage is TRBJ1-6; D ambiguous. Per the germline V gene, CDR1 is SGHVS and CDR2 is FQNEAQ. The V and J ends lost 2 bases and 6 bases respectively, with 8 bases between them. The CDR3 is made up of 14 amino acids. In DNA, the CDR3 is TGTGCCAGCAGCTTAAGGCCAGCTAATTCACCCCTCCACTTT. This gives the protein CASSLRPANSPLHF.

The chain has TRBV7-9 and TRBJ2-1, with TRBD1 matching over 7 bases. The CDR3 is 15 residues long. Germline V CDR1 and CDR2: SEHNR, FQNEAQ (reference sequence). With 3 bases clipped from V and 4 bases from J, the junction kept 6 bases outside the gene matches. The CDR3 DNA follows: TGTGCCAGCAGCTTTCCGAAGGGACAGTACAATGAGCAGTTCTTC. Encoded protein: CASSFPKGQYNEQFF. Full variable domain (remainder filled in from reference TRBV7-9 and TRBJ2-1): DTGVSQNPRHKITKRGQNVTFRCDPISEHNRLYWYRQTLGQGPEFLTYFQNEAQLEKSRLLSDRFSAERPKGSFSTLEIQRTEQGDSAMYLCASSFPKGQYNEQFFGPGTRLTVL.

V and J are TRBV11-2 and TRBJ2-7, with D unresolved. Germline V gene sequence: CDR1 SGHAT, CDR2 FQNNGV. V was trimmed by 5 bases and J by 3 bases, leaving 5 bases between them. The CDR3 has 11 residues. Written as DNA, the CDR3 is TGTGCCAGCAGCCTAAACTACGAGCAGTACTTC. As protein: CASSLNYEQYF. Supplemented by reference TRBV11-2 and TRBJ2-7, the full variable domain reads EAGVAQSPRYKIIEKRQSVAFWCNPISGHATLYWYQQILGQGPKLLIQFQNNGVVDDSQLPKDRFSAERLKGVDSTLKIQPAKLEDSAVYLCASSLNYEQYFGPGTRLTVT.

The chain joins TRBV28 to TRBJ2-1, with TRBD2 identical over 7 bases. There are 20 residues in the CDR3. Trimming at V came to 1 base and at J to 3 bases, leaving 18 bases not matched to a gene. Germline CDR1 reads MDHEN; CDR2 reads SYDVKM. As DNA, the CDR3 is TGTGCCAGCAGTTTATTTAGAGAAAATTTCGGGCTAGCGGACTACAATGAGCAGTTCTTC. Residues: CASSLFRENFGLADYNEQFF.

The V and J genes are TRBV15 and TRBJ2-1; TRBD2 might be the D (6 bases). V was pared by 3 bases and J by 3 bases, with 24 bases between. The germline gives CDR1 LNHNV, CDR2 YYDKDF (reference sequence). The CDR3 extends over 19 amino acids. The CDR3 sequence: CATSSRGSWAGSFYNEQFF. The CDR3 DNA is TGTGCCACCAGCAGCCGCGGGTCGTGGGCGGGATCCTTCTACAATGAGCAGTTCTTC. The full variable domain, rest sourced from reference TRBV15 and TRBJ2-1, is DAMVIQNPRYQVTQFGKPVTLSCSQTLNHNVMYWYQQKSSQAPKLLFHYYDKDFNNEADTPDNFQSRRPNTSFCFLDIRSPGLGDTAMYLCATSSRGSWAGSFYNEQFFGPGTRLTVL.

This clone came up a few times. The V and J genes are TRBV4-2 and TRBJ1-2, with D tentatively TRBD1 (6 bases). The ends were cut back, 1 base at V and 4 bases at J, with 13 bases in the middle. CDR1 is LGHNA, CDR2 YNFKEQ, per germline. The CDR3 is made up of 15 amino acids. Here the CDR3 reads CASSQGQGLSYGYTF. The CDR3 DNA reads TGTGCCAGCAGCCAAGGGCAGGGGCTAAGCTATGGCTACACCTTC.

V gene TRBV28 combines with J gene TRBJ1-2; unclear D gene. Germline lookup yields CDR1 MDHEN and CDR2 SYDVKM. The CDR3 has 9 amino acids. The CDR3 sequence: CVPHYGYTF. CDR3 sequence (DNA): TGTGTTCCGCACTATGGCTACACCTTC.

This clone was recorded once. The chain carries TRBV28 and TRBJ1-1; D is undetermined. V dropped 7 bases and J dropped 2 bases, with 8 bases sitting between them. This CDR3 has 12 residues. CDR1 is MDHEN and CDR2 is SYDVKM in the germline V gene. Here the CDR3 reads CASNQPNTEAFF. CDR3 in DNA: TGTGCCAGCAACCAGCCTAACACTGAAGCTTTCTTT.

V is TRBV28 and J is TRBJ2-5; D tentatively fits TRBD1 or TRBD2 (5 bases each). Per the germline V gene, CDR1 is MDHEN and CDR2 is SYDVKM. The CDR3 is 16 amino acids. Between the trimmed V and J ends, which lost 5 bases and 4 bases, there was a span of 20 bases. The DNA of the CDR3 is TGTGCCAGCAGTCAGACCAGGGTTCAGCGGAGAGAGACCCAGTACTTC. This sequence encodes CASSQTRVQRRETQYF.

The chain uses TRBV14 and TRBJ2-1; D perhaps matches TRBD2 (6 bases). Germline V lookup: CDR1 SGHDN, CDR2 FVKESK. The CDR3 extends over 20 amino acids. Trimming removed 0 bases from V and 7 bases from J, with 28 bases in between. CDR3 DNA: TGTGCCAGCAGCCAAGAGAGAGGCCGTGCGGAGGCGGGATACGTGAATGAGCAGTTCTTC. Translated: CASSQERGRAEAGYVNEQFF.

The V and J genes are TRBV2 and TRBJ2-7; 9 bases match TRBD1. Trimming cost V 4 bases and J 2 bases; bases outside gene matches: 3. Germline V gene lookup returns CDR1 SNHLY and CDR2 FYNNEI. CDR3 length: 14 amino acids. The DNA of the CDR3 is TGTGCCAGCAGTGTCGGACAGGGGACCTACGAGCAGTACTTC. As protein: CASSVGQGTYEQYF.